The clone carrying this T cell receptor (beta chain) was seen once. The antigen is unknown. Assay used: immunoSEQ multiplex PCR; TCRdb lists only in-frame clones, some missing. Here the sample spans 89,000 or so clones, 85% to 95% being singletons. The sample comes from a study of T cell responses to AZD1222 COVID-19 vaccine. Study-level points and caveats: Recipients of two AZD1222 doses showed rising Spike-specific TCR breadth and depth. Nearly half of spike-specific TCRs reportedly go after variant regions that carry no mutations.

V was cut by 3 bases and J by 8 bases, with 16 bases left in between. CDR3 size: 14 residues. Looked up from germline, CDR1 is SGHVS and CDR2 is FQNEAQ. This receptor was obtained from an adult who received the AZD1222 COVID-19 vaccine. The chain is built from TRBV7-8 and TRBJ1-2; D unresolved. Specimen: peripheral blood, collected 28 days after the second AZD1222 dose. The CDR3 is CASSFSPVLGGYTF. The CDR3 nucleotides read TGTGCCAGCAGCTTCTCCCCTGTCCTAGGGGGCTACACCTTC.